These 13 T cell receptor beta chains were all obtained from the same sample, sequenced in a study of blood T cell repertoires in COVID-19. Sequencing used immunoSEQ multiplex PCR; TCRdb keeps in-frame clones, though not all of them. Among about 80,000 clones listed, 90% to 95% were seen once. Sequenced input: peripheral blood. All receptors come from a woman in her 50s in a cohort sampled during active COVID-19.

V and J are TRBV30 and TRBJ1-5; 9 nucleotides match TRBD1. V lost 7 bases to trimming and J lost 4 bases; unmatched junction nucleotides: 17. Germline V gene sequence: CDR1 GTSNPN, CDR2 SVGIG (reference sequence). The CDR3 contains 17 residues. In DNA form, the CDR3 reads TGTGCCTTGAGCACCGGACAGGGGAGTCATAGAAATCAGCCCCAGCATTTT. Its translation: CALSTGQGSHRNQPQHF.

This clone was detected only a few times. The V and J genes are TRBV5-4 and TRBJ2-2; 8 positions agree with TRBD1. CDR3 size: 18 residues. V lost 3 bases to trimming and J lost 2 bases; unmatched junction nucleotides: 12. Germline V lookup: CDR1 SGHNT, CDR2 YYREEE (reference sequence). The CDR3 bases are TGTGCCAGCAGCTCGCCCAGCAGGGGGCTAACCAACACCGGGGAGCTGTTTTTT. This gives the protein CASSSPSRGLTNTGELFF.

The chain recombines TRBV28 with TRBJ2-7, with TRBD2 identical over 11 bases. CDR1 and CDR2 (germline): MDHEN, SYDVKM. With V trimmed by 5 bases and J by 2 bases, 8 bases remained unmatched. The CDR3 is made up of 16 amino acids. Here the CDR3 DNA reads TGTGCCAGCAGTCCCCCAGGGACTAGCGGTACCTACGAGCAGTACTTC. Its translation is CASSPPGTSGTYEQYF.

The chain combines TRBV3-1 (or the pseudogene TRBV3-2) with TRBJ1-5; unclear D gene. The CDR3 consists of 13 residues. Trimming removed 0 bases at V and 3 bases at J, with 3 bases between. Germline lookup yields CDR1 LGHDT and CDR2 YNNKEL (reference sequence). DNA of the CDR3: TGTGCCAGCAGCCAAGAGTACAATCAGCCCCAGCATTTT. Its translation is CASSQEYNQPQHF.

This clone was observed once. V gene TRBV19 combines with J gene TRBJ1-2; a possible D gene is TRBD1 (5 bases). This CDR3 contains 16 residues. The ends were cut back, 1 base at V and 0 bases at J, with 12 bases in the middle. Per germline, CDR1 LNHDA and CDR2 SQIVND (reference sequence). The CDR3 reads CASSIARGGSNYGYTF. The CDR3 region has the DNA TGTGCCAGTAGTATAGCCCGGGGGGGGTCTAACTATGGCTACACCTTC.

With respect to this clone: Within the sample, other DNA sequences also encode this same CDR3. This sequence joins TRBV12-3 or TRBV12-4 and TRBJ1-1; D is uncertain. The CDR3 length is 13 residues. The V end lost 3 bases, the J end lost 1 base, and 6 bases lay between the germline ends. DNA for the CDR3: TGTGCCAGCAGTTTTACCGGGAACACTGAAGCTTTCTTT. Its protein product is CASSFTGNTEAFF.

The chain couples TRBV28 to TRBJ1-1; D might be TRBD1 (5 bases). Germline CDR1 is MDHEN and CDR2 is SYDVKM. Trimming removed 6 bases at V and 0 bases at J, with 17 bases between. This CDR3 spans 16 amino acids. The CDR3 DNA reads TGTGCCAGCAGCCTGTTACAGGCGAGCCTGAACACTGAAGCTTTCTTT. This sequence encodes CASSLLQASLNTEAFF.

J is TRBJ2-1 and V is TRBV5-1, with D possibly TRBD1 on 6 matching bases. This CDR3 is built from 15 residues. V was trimmed by 3 bases and J by 0 bases, leaving 10 bases between them. Germline V gene sequence: CDR1 SGHRS, CDR2 YFSETQ. CDR3 DNA sequence: TGCGCCAGCAGCTCCGGGACACTCTCCTACAATGAGCAGTTCTTC. Translating it yields CASSSGTLSYNEQFF.

To note about this clone: The sample holds other DNA sequences that translate to the same CDR3. The V and J genes are TRBV30 and TRBJ1-5; D not certain. V lost 0 bases and J 2 bases, leaving 5 bases between the germline ends. This CDR3 comprises 13 residues. The germline gives CDR1 GTSNPN, CDR2 SVGIG (reference sequence). CDR3: CAWSVRGNQPQHF. As DNA, the CDR3 is TGTGCCTGGAGTGTTCGGGGCAATCAGCCCCAGCATTTT.

The V gene is TRBV5-1, the J gene TRBJ1-1; 8 positions agree with TRBD1. Losses at the gene ends were 3 bases for V and 4 bases for J; bases not matched to a gene: 8. The CDR3 loop spans 15 amino acids. Germline values: CDR1 SGHRS, CDR2 YFSETQ. The CDR3 nucleotides read TGCGCCAGCAGCTCCTACAGGGGGGGTAGCACTGAAGCTTTCTTT. Protein: CASSSYRGGSTEAFF.

The V call is TRBV28, the J call TRBJ1-5; 8 bases line up with TRBD1. The length of the CDR3 is 17 residues. V lost 2 bases, J lost 7 bases, and 13 bases stayed unmatched. Germline V gene sequence: CDR1 MDHEN, CDR2 SYDVKM. The CDR3 loop is CASSLAGAGGSLQPQHF. CDR3 DNA: TGTGCCAGCAGTTTAGCAGGGGCAGGGGGCTCTTTACAGCCCCAGCATTTT.

The chain employs TRBV5-1 and TRBJ2-3; the D is unclear. CDR1 is SGHRS, CDR2 YFSETQ, per germline. V was clipped by 0 bases and J by 0 bases, with 8 bases between them. CDR3 length: 15 amino acids. CDR3 loop: CASSLAAPSTDTQYF. As DNA, the CDR3 is TGCGCCAGCAGCTTGGCAGCGCCAAGCACAGATACGCAGTATTTT.

V usage is TRBV4-1 and J usage is TRBJ2-7; possibly TRBD2 for D (5 bases). There are 14 residues in the CDR3. Germline V gene data show CDR1 as MGHRA and CDR2 as YSYEKL. Trimming took off 7 bases at V and 2 bases at J, with 15 bases between the two ends. This chain's CDR3 is CASTSLAGPYEQYF. For the CDR3, the DNA is TGCGCCAGCACCTCGTTGGCGGGCCCCTACGAGCAGTACTTC.